A selection of T cell receptor beta chains follows, all from one sample in a study of cytomegalovirus exposure and HLA in healthy donors. Data came from immunoSEQ multiplex PCR; TCRdb stores just in-frame clones and leaves some out. This table holds around 42,000 clones. The sequenced sample was PBMCs. The receptor source for this set is a man aged 25-40 years in good health and CMV-seronegative. Both conserved end residues are trimmed from each CDR3. The D gene is left open where the match is weak.

TRBJ2-7 | TRBD2 | TRBV4-3 | 13 | ASSRGTSGTYEQY
TRBJ1-6 | . | TRBV5-4 | 12 | ASSFGRVGSPLH
TRBJ1-2 | . | TRBV5-1 | 13 | ASSLAERRPYGYT
TRBJ1-6 | TRBD1 | TRBV6-5 | 13 | ASSYEQGWNSPLH
TRBJ2-2 | TRBD1 | TRBV18 | 12 | ASSGTANTGELF
TRBJ1-4 | . | TRBV19 | 12 | ASTTGIPNEKLF
TRBJ2-2 | TRBD1 | TRBV4-2 | 13 | ASTIDRVDTGELF
TRBJ1-1 | . | TRBV11-2 | 13 | ASSLRAQGNTEAF
TRBJ1-1 | . | TRBV18 | 12 | ASSLRGMNTEAF
TRBJ2-1 | . | TRBV4-2 | 11 | ASSQDPYNEQF
TRBJ2-1 | TRBD2 | TRBV2 | 11 | ASRVLARGGQF
TRBJ1-6 | . | TRBV7-8 | 12 | ASSLGPGHSPLH
TRBJ1-3 | . | TRBV5-1 | 13 | ASSSAGFSGNTIY
TRBJ1-5 | TRBD1 | TRBV18 | 17 | ASSPTPLRDRGFNQPQH
TRBJ1-2 | . | TRBV27 | 16 | ASSLSPWGSLTNYGYT
TRBJ2-5 | TRBD2 | TRBV27 | 13 | ASSSPGLAKETQY
TRBJ2-1 | TRBD2 | TRBV25-1 | 13 | ASRRAGGSYNEQF
TRBJ2-7 | . | TRBV30 | 11 | ATRTVNSYEQY
TRBJ2-3 | TRBD2 | TRBV4-2 | 14 | ASSPTHSGSADTQY
TRBJ2-3 | TRBD1 | TRBV6-5 | 14 | ASSYFGQGSTDTQY
TRBJ2-1 | TRBD1 | TRBV6-6 | 14 | ASGGGGTGSYNEQF
TRBJ1-1 | . | TRBV30 | 11 | AWSVAGNTEAF
TRBJ2-7 | TRBD2 | TRBV7-9 | 16 | ASSPGLAGGKGSYEQY
TRBJ2-5 | . | TRBV29-1 | 14 | SVGAWGTPVQETQY
TRBJ2-2 | . | TRBV6-4 | 11 | ASSDSSTGELF
TRBJ2-2 | TRBD2 | TRBV19 | 14 | ASSIGRDYSTGELF
. | TRBD2 | TRBV30 | 12 | AWRPGGGRLEQY
TRBJ2-3 | TRBD2 | TRBV18 | 15 | ASSPLHGTSGTDTQY
TRBJ2-1 | . | TRBV30 | 12 | AWRSASRGNEQF
TRBJ1-2 | . | TRBV5-1 | 10 | ASSLGGLGYT
TRBJ1-5 | TRBD1 | TRBV2 | 14 | ASSEGETGNNQPQH
TRBJ1-4 | TRBD1 | TRBV14 | 15 | ASSQVSGRQGNEKLF
TRBJ2-5 | . | TRBV18 | 13 | ASSLTRQNQETQY
TRBJ1-1 | . | TRBV4-1 | 13 | ASSLQTGVFPEAF
TRBJ2-3 | . | TRBV30 | 13 | AWSVISGFTDTQY
TRBJ2-7 | . | TRBV7-8 | 12 | ASSLERWAEEQY
TRBJ2-7 | . | TRBV4-2 | 13 | ASSQDWLALYEQY
TRBJ2-5 | TRBD2 | TRBV7-9 | 13 | ASSLLAGSGETQY
TRBJ2-7 | TRBD1 | TRBV4-2 | 14 | ASSQADRGSSYEQY
TRBJ1-2 | . | TRBV4-2 | 12 | ASSQYSDTYGYT
TRBJ1-1 | . | TRBV4-1 | 11 | ASTPQGITEAF
TRBJ1-6 | TRBD1 | TRBV30 | 15 | AWNPGTGGRFNSPLH
TRBJ2-1 | TRBD2 | TRBV30 | 13 | AWSAGGPRDSEQF
TRBJ1-1 | . | TRBV7-2 | 10 | ASSLDRAEAF
TRBJ2-7 | . | TRBV5-4 | 10 | ASSFSGNEQY
TRBJ2-7 | TRBD2 | TRBV5-1 | 13 | ASSSKSGRRYEQY
TRBJ2-5 | TRBD2 | TRBV5-1 | 14 | ASSLVGSGIDETQY
TRBJ1-1 | TRBD1 | TRBV29-1 | 11 | SVESQGDTEAF
TRBJ1-1 | . | TRBV28 | 9 | ASSLRDRAF
TRBJ1-2 | . | TRBV5-4 | 10 | ASSLSGVGYT
TRBJ2-7 | . | TRBV6-5 | 13 | ASSSPSSDSYEQY
TRBJ2-3 | TRBD2 | TRBV6-1 | 16 | ASSELDAGLAGADTQY
TRBJ2-2 | TRBD2 | TRBV9 | 14 | ASNTLAGGVSGELF
TRBJ2-7 | TRBD2 | TRBV19 | 12 | ASSREGRSYEQY
TRBJ2-7 | TRBD2 | TRBV7-2 | 13 | ASSPPSGRRYEQY